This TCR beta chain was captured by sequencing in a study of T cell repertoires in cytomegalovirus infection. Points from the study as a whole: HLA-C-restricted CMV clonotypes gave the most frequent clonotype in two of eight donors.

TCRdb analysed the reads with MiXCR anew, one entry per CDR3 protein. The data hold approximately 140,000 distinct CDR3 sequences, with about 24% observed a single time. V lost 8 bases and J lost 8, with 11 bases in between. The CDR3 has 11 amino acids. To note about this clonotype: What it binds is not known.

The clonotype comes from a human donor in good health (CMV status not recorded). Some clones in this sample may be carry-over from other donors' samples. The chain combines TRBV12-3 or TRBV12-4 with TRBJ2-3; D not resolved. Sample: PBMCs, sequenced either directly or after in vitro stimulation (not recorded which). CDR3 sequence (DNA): TGTGCCAGCGGTCAGCGACCTACGCAGTATTTT. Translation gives CASGQRPTQYF.